One and the same sample provided the 32 T cell receptor beta chains below, sequenced in a study of response to subunit inactivated influenza vaccine. TCRdb used MiXCR to reprocess the RT-PCR reads, holding one entry per CDR3 protein. This table holds fewer than 600,000 distinct CDR3 sequences, approximately 7.7% found once. Sequences were derived from PBMCs from blood, sampled less than 30 months after vaccination. These receptors originate from a man between 50 and 69 years old who received an inactivated influenza vaccine.

This clonotype was observed at least ten times. The chain uses TRBV7-2 and TRBJ1-6; the match to TRBD1 covers 9 bases. The CDR3 extends over 16 amino acids. Germline V lookup: CDR1 SGHTA, CDR2 FQGNSA. Trimming took 3 bases from V and 9 from J; bases not matched to a gene: 9. The CDR3 protein is CASSLQTGTGISPLHF. The CDR3 DNA is TGTGCCAGCAGCTTGCAAACCGGGACAGGGATTTCACCCCTCCACTTT.

This clonotype was picked up many times. Relative to the germline gene, one junction end is altered; a read error may explain this. This chain connects TRBV29-1 to TRBJ2-7, with TRBD2 matching over 8 bases. CDR1 SQVTM and CDR2 ANQGSEA come from the germline V gene. This CDR3 comprises 14 residues. The CDR3, as DNA: TGCAGCGTCGAAGTTAGCGGGACGGCTAACGAGCAGTACTTC. Its translation is CSVEVSGTANEQYF.

This clonotype has at least ten counts. The chain recombines TRBV20-1 with TRBJ2-1; 9 nucleotides align to TRBD2. V shed 3 bases and J 6 bases; nucleotides not matched to a gene: 6. The germline V gene has CDR1 DFQATT and CDR2 SNEGSKA (reference sequence). The CDR3 is 14 amino acids. The DNA of the CDR3 is TGCAGTGCTAGTTCGGTAGCGGGAGTCAATGAGCAGTTCTTC. Protein product: CSASSVAGVNEQFF.

This clonotype was seen many times. The chain recombines TRBV12-3 or TRBV12-4 with TRBJ1-4; 9 nucleotides match TRBD1. V dropped 6 bases and J dropped 2; count of bases not matched to a gene: 7. The CDR3 consists of 16 residues. CDR3 protein: CASSLETGGTNEKLFF. CDR3 bases: TGTGCCAGCAGCTTGGAAACAGGGGGCACTAATGAAAAACTGTTTTTT.

The sample holds a few counts of this clonotype. This chain links TRBV5-1 with TRBJ2-7; 7 bases align to TRBD1. The CDR3 loop spans 16 amino acids. J lost 4 bases, V lost 0 bases, and 10 bases had no gene match. CDR1 SGHRS and CDR2 YFSETQ come from the germline V gene. The CDR3 reads CASSLEFGQVLYEQYF. As DNA, the CDR3 is TGCGCCAGCAGCTTGGAGTTTGGACAGGTTCTTTACGAGCAGTACTTC.

Turning to this clonotype: A junction end diverges from the germline sequence, so it may reflect a read error. The V and J genes are TRBV15 and TRBJ2-5; 7 bases map to TRBD1. CDR1 and CDR2 (germline): LNHNV, YYDKDF (reference sequence). This CDR3 spans 16 amino acids. This CDR3 reads CATSREGQLNQETQYF. The DNA for the CDR3 is TGTGCCACCAGCAGAGAGGGACAGCTCAATCAAGAAACCCAGTACTTC.

The table lists this clonotype with a few counts. The J gene is TRBJ2-1, the V gene TRBV7-2, with D hard to call. CDR3 length: 12 amino acids. Germline lookup yields CDR1 SGHTA and CDR2 FQGNSA. The V end was cut by 3 bases, the J end by 8 bases, with 8 bases between. The DNA for the CDR3 is TGTGCCAGCAGCTTTAAGACCTATGAGCAGTTCTTC. Encoded protein: CASSFKTYEQFF.

Many counts were recorded for this clonotype. V is TRBV7-2 and J is TRBJ1-2; D might be TRBD1 (5 bases). Germline lookup yields CDR1 SGHTA and CDR2 FQGNSA. This CDR3 region has 13 residues. V dropped 0 bases and J dropped 6 bases, with 8 bases sitting between them. The CDR3 DNA reads TGTGCCAGCAGCTTAGCGGCAGGGAATGGCTACACCTTC. It translates to CASSLAAGNGYTF.

This clonotype was seen only a few times. V and J are TRBV10-3 and TRBJ1-1; 8 positions match TRBD1. This CDR3 has 14 amino acids. J was trimmed by 5 bases and V by 8 bases; bases with no gene match: 10. Per germline, CDR1 ENHRY and CDR2 SYGVKD. The CDR3 coding sequence is TGTGCCATCCTGGACAGGGCCCCGGGTACTGAAGCTTTCTTT. Protein product: CAILDRAPGTEAFF.

The V and J genes are TRBV7-2 and TRBJ2-3; 8 bases are a match to TRBD1. The length of the CDR3 is 15 residues. With V trimmed by 5 bases and J by 5 bases, 9 bases remained unmatched. The germline gives CDR1 SGHTA, CDR2 FQGNSA. CDR3 loop: CASSRDRGAGDTQYF. CDR3 DNA: TGTGCCAGCAGCCGAGACAGGGGAGCTGGAGATACGCAGTATTTT.

This sequence joins TRBV11-2 and TRBJ2-1, with 8 bases identical to TRBD1. V lost 4 bases to trimming and J lost 6 bases; unmatched junction nucleotides: 11. CDR1 and CDR2 from the germline V gene are SGHAT and FQNNGV. The CDR3 has 16 amino acids. The CDR3 is CASSWSLGQGGNEQFF. The CDR3 nucleotides are TGTGCCAGCAGCTGGAGTCTTGGACAGGGAGGCAATGAGCAGTTCTTC. Together with reference TRBV11-2 and TRBJ2-1, the CDR3 gives the full variable domain: EAGVAQSPRYKIIEKRQSVAFWCNPISGHATLYWYQQILGQGPKLLIQFQNNGVVDDSQLPKDRFSAERLKGVDSTLKIQPAKLEDSAVYLCASSWSLGQGGNEQFFGPGTRLTVL.

This clonotype was detected only a few times. The J gene is TRBJ1-6, the V gene TRBV25-1; no definite D call. CDR3 length: 15 amino acids. With 3 bases removed from V and 4 bases from J, the gap between germline ends came to 10 bases. CDR1 is MGHDK, CDR2 SYGVNS, per germline. As DNA, the CDR3 is TGTGCCAGCAGTGATGGTTGGGGTTATAATTCACCCCTCCACTTT. This gives the protein CASSDGWGYNSPLHF.

The chain couples TRBV6-2 or TRBV6-3 to TRBJ2-7, with no clear D. Germline V gives CDR1 MNHEY, CDR2 SVGEGT. This CDR3 comprises 17 residues. V lost 0 bases, J lost 2 bases, and 17 bases lay in between. CDR3 sequence reads: CASSYSSGEHLPYEQYF. CDR3 bases: TGTGCCAGCAGTTACTCTTCTGGGGAACACCTACCCTACGAGCAGTACTTC.

This clonotype occurred many times. This chain joins TRBV7-9 and TRBJ2-1, with 11 bases aligning to TRBD1. Germline values: CDR1 SEHNR, CDR2 FQNEAQ (reference sequence). The CDR3 is made up of 16 amino acids. V lost 4 bases, J lost 5 bases, and 7 bases stayed unmatched. The CDR3 DNA reads TGTGCCAGCAGCTCCCGGGACAGGGGGTTTAACAATGAGCAGTTCTTC. Translated: CASSSRDRGFNNEQFF. The full variable domain, rest sourced from reference TRBV7-9 and TRBJ2-1, is DTGVSQNPRHKITKRGQNVTFRCDPISEHNRLYWYRQTLGQGPEFLTYFQNEAQLEKSRLLSDRFSAERPKGSFSTLEIQRTEQGDSAMYLCASSSRDRGFNNEQFFGPGTRLTVL.

This chain uses TRBV7-9 with TRBJ2-1; D is undetermined. Per germline, CDR1 SEHNR and CDR2 FQNEAQ (reference sequence). There are 15 residues in the CDR3. V was trimmed by 2 bases and J by 4 bases, leaving 12 bases between them. The CDR3 sequence is CASSLNPSLYNEQFF. The CDR3 DNA is TGTGCCAGCAGCTTAAACCCGTCTTTGTACAATGAGCAGTTCTTC.

This clonotype was picked up a small number of times. This chain joins TRBV3-1 and TRBJ2-5; D remains ambiguous. Germline lookup yields CDR1 LGHDT and CDR2 YNNKEL (reference sequence). Trimming cost V 1 base and J 0 bases, with 6 bases left between them. CDR3 length equals 14 residues. The CDR3 protein is CASSQVPYQETQYF. The CDR3 DNA sequence: TGTGCCAGCAGCCAAGTGCCGTACCAAGAGACCCAGTACTTC.

This clonotype was counted many times. The V gene is TRBV18, the J gene TRBJ2-1, with D possibly being TRBD1 or TRBD2 (5 bases each). The CDR3 runs to 14 residues. V lost 0 bases, J lost 10 bases, and 13 bases lay in between. CDR1 is KGHSH and CDR2 is LQKENI in the germline V gene. CDR3 sequence reads: CASSPPGLRGEQFF. CDR3 nucleotides: TGTGCCAGCTCACCACCTGGACTCCGGGGCGAGCAGTTCTTC.

This clonotype was recorded at least ten times. V gene TRBV4-3 combines with J gene TRBJ1-2, with D perhaps matching TRBD1 (5 bases). This CDR3 has 14 residues. Germline V CDR1 and CDR2: LGHNA, YSLEER. V lost 0 bases, J lost 7 bases, and 12 bases lay in between. The CDR3 bases are TGCGCCAGCAGCCAAGAGAGTCAGGGACTTGGCTACACCTTC. Translating gives CASSQESQGLGYTF.

This clonotype was picked up many times. This chain links TRBV5-1 with TRBJ2-1; tentative D call: TRBD2 (6 bases). CDR3 size: 14 residues. Trimming took off 0 bases at V and 4 bases at J, with 8 bases between the two ends. Germline assignment: CDR1 SGHRS and CDR2 YFSETQ. CDR3 sequence reads: CASSLGTTYNEQFF. The DNA of the CDR3 is TGCGCCAGCAGCTTGGGGACTACGTACAATGAGCAGTTCTTC.

This clonotype was seen at least ten times. The chain combines TRBV7-8 with TRBJ2-1; D perhaps matches TRBD2 (6 bases). Germline V lookup: CDR1 SGHVS, CDR2 FQNEAQ. The CDR3 totals 14 residues. The V gene lost 3 bases and the J gene lost 5 bases, with 11 bases spanning the gap. The DNA for the CDR3 is TGTGCCAGCAGCTTTCGCACGGGAGACAATGAGCAGTTCTTC. Its protein product is CASSFRTGDNEQFF.

This clonotype was detected only a few times. The CDR3 reads CSVGSRGGETQYF. As DNA, the CDR3 is TGCAGCGTTGGCTCTAGAGGGGGGGAGACCCAGTACTTC. The chain recombines TRBV29-1 with TRBJ2-5; perhaps D is TRBD1 or TRBD2 (6 bases each). Germline CDR1 and CDR2: SQVTM and ANQGSEA. CDR3 length: 13 amino acids. The V gene lost 4 bases and the J gene lost 5 bases, with 14 bases spanning the gap.

This clonotype showed up just a few times. The V gene is TRBV2, the J gene TRBJ2-7; D gene ambiguous. Germline loops: CDR1 SNHLY, CDR2 FYNNEI. There are 14 residues in the CDR3. Trimming stripped 1 base from V and 0 bases from J, with 7 bases between. The CDR3 reads CASSEGFYSYEQYF. The CDR3 nucleotides are TGTGCCAGCAGTGAAGGGTTCTACTCCTACGAGCAGTACTTC.

This clonotype was counted a few times. The genes are TRBV6-1 and TRBJ1-2, with 11 nucleotides matching TRBD1. Unmatched junction bases numbered 7, after V lost 6 bases and J lost 7 bases. Germline lookup yields CDR1 MNHNS and CDR2 SASEGT. This CDR3 contains 14 residues. This CDR3 is CASSSPDRGPGYTF. The CDR3 DNA follows: TGTGCCAGCAGCTCACCGGACAGGGGGCCTGGCTACACCTTC.

The chain uses TRBV9 and TRBJ2-2; 7 bases line up with TRBD1. The V gene's germline CDR1 is SGDLS and CDR2 YYNGEE. With V trimmed by 3 bases and J by 6 bases, 2 bases remained unmatched. The CDR3 consists of 13 residues. CDR3 loop: CASSGTGAGELFF. The CDR3, as DNA: TGTGCCAGCAGCGGCACAGGGGCCGGGGAGCTGTTTTTT.

The chain uses TRBV27 and TRBJ2-5; D not certain. The CDR3 totals 13 residues. V was clipped by 6 bases and J by 4 bases, with 12 bases between them. Germline CDR1 and CDR2: MNHEY and SMNVEV (reference sequence). The CDR3 DNA reads TGTGCCAGCAGAAACCCCCCGGGAGAGACCCAGTACTTC. Residues: CASRNPPGETQYF.

A note on this clonotype: At one boundary the junction diverges from the germline segment, which might be a read error. The chain joins TRBV25-1 to TRBJ2-2; TRBD2 agrees at 12 bases. This CDR3 is built from 15 residues. CDR1 and CDR2 from the germline V gene are MGHDK and SYGVNS. CDR3 residues: CASSGTSGNTGELVF. The CDR3 bases are TGTGCCAGCAGTGGGACTAGCGGGAACACCGGGGAGCTGGTTTTT. Looking up the rest from reference TRBV25-1 and TRBJ2-2 gives the full variable domain: EADIYQTPRYLVIGTGKKITLECSQTMGHDKMYWYQQDPGMELHLIHYSYGVNSTEKGDLSSESTVSRIRTEHFPLTLESARPSHTSQYLCASSGTSGNTGELVFGEGSRLTVL.

This clonotype has only a few counts. The V and J genes are TRBV15 and TRBJ2-3, with TRBD2 matching over 9 bases. The CDR3 loop spans 14 amino acids. Unmatched junction bases numbered 8, after V lost 8 bases and J lost 5 bases. Germline V lookup: CDR1 LNHNV, CDR2 YYDKDF (reference sequence). The CDR3 sequence: CATRKTAGGDTQYF. The CDR3 region has the DNA TGTGCCACCCGGAAGACAGCGGGAGGAGATACGCAGTATTTT. Using reference TRBV15 and TRBJ2-3 for the parts outside the CDR3, the full variable domain is DAMVIQNPRYQVTQFGKPVTLSCSQTLNHNVMYWYQQKSSQAPKLLFHYYDKDFNNEADTPDNFQSRRPNTSFCFLDIRSPGLGDTAMYLCATRKTAGGDTQYFGPGTRLTVL.

This clonotype showed up just a few times. The chain uses TRBV20-1 and TRBJ2-4; a weak D match, TRBD2 (5 bases). CDR1 and CDR2 (germline): DFQATT, SNEGSKA (reference sequence). V was pared by 1 base and J by 2 bases, with 6 bases between. The CDR3 runs to 13 residues. As DNA, the CDR3 is TGCAGTGCTAGAGGGGAGACCAAAAACATTCAGTACTTC. Its translation is CSARGETKNIQYF.

Many counts were recorded for this clonotype. The chain couples TRBV12-3 or TRBV12-4 to TRBJ1-2, with D unresolved. This CDR3 is built from 14 residues. The V end lost 1 base, the J end lost 1 base, and 7 bases lay between the germline ends. This CDR3 is CASSLGQYNYGYTF. The DNA for the CDR3 is TGTGCCAGCAGTTTAGGGCAGTATAACTATGGCTACACCTTC.

V usage is TRBV25-1 and J usage is TRBJ2-3; D possibly matches TRBD1 or TRBD2 (5 bases each). Germline CDR1 is MGHDK and CDR2 is SYGVNS. This CDR3 region has 15 residues. The V end lost 3 bases, the J end lost 3 bases, and 13 bases lay between the germline ends. CDR3 region: CASSDPGTSTDTQYF. The CDR3 DNA reads as TGTGCCAGCAGTGATCCGGGGACCTCGACAGATACGCAGTATTTT.

This clonotype showed up just a few times. The chain uses TRBV20-1 and TRBJ2-5; TRBD2 aligns across 12 bases. The CDR3 has 14 amino acids. The germline V gene has CDR1 DFQATT and CDR2 SNEGSKA (reference sequence). The trim removed 4 bases at V and 4 bases at J, leaving 4 bases unmatched. The CDR3 reads CSATTSGRGETQYF. CDR3 coding DNA: TGCAGTGCTACGACTAGCGGGAGAGGAGAGACCCAGTACTTC.

The rearrangement uses TRBV27 and TRBJ1-2; D is undetermined. CDR1 and CDR2 (germline): MNHEY, SMNVEV (reference sequence). The ends were cut back, 4 bases at V and 8 bases at J, with 11 bases in the middle. The CDR3 is 12 amino acids. The CDR3: CASSSVGGGYTF. DNA for the CDR3: TGTGCCAGCAGTTCCGTTGGAGGCGGCTACACCTTC.